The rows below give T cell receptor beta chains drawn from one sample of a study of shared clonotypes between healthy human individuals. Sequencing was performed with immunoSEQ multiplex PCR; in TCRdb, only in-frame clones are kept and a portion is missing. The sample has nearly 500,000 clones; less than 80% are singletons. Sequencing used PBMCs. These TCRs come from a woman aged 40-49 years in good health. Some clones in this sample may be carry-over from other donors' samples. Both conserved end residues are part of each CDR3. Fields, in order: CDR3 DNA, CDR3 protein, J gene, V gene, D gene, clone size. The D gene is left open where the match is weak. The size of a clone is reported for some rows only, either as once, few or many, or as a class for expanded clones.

CDR3 DNA: TGTGCCAGCAGCCCTACGACCAGGGGGCGAACCTCCTACGAGCAGTACTTC; CDR3 protein: CASSPTTRGRTSYEQYF; J gene: TRBJ2-7; V gene: TRBV28; D gene: TRBD1; clone size: -
CDR3 DNA: TGCGCCAGCAGTGGGGATAGGGACCGCTCTGGGGCCAACGTCCTGACTTTC; CDR3 protein: CASSGDRDRSGANVLTF; J gene: TRBJ2-6; V gene: TRBV10-1; D gene: -; clone size: -
CDR3 DNA: TGCGCCAGCAGCTTTGCGGAGGGACCGACCCAAGAGACCCAGTACTTC; CDR3 protein: CASSFAEGPTQETQYF; J gene: TRBJ2-5; V gene: TRBV5-1; D gene: -; clone size: once
CDR3 DNA: TGTGCCAGCTCACCCGACGCCTACTCCTACGAGCAGTACTTC; CDR3 protein: CASSPDAYSYEQYF; J gene: TRBJ2-7; V gene: TRBV18; D gene: -; clone size: -
CDR3 DNA: TGTGCCAGCAGCGTTTTTGAGACCAATGAGCAGTTCTTC; CDR3 protein: CASSVFETNEQFF; J gene: TRBJ2-1; V gene: TRBV9; D gene: -; clone size: -
CDR3 DNA: TGTGCCAGCAGTTTACCCGGGGCAAATCAGCCCCAGCATTTT; CDR3 protein: CASSLPGANQPQHF; J gene: TRBJ1-5; V gene: TRBV28; D gene: -; clone size: -
CDR3 DNA: TGTGCCATCAGTGAGTCCGAACTGAAGCGCCCATCTAATGAGCAGTTCTTC; CDR3 protein: CAISESELKRPSNEQFF; J gene: TRBJ2-1; V gene: TRBV10-3; D gene: -; clone size: -
CDR3 DNA: TGTGCCAGCAGGACTGTCCTAGCGGGAGCAGATACGCAGTATTTT; CDR3 protein: CASRTVLAGADTQYF; J gene: TRBJ2-3; V gene: TRBV6-1; D gene: TRBD2; clone size: -
CDR3 DNA: TGCGCCAGCAGCTTGGAAGCCGGGGGGGCCTTCGAGCAGTACTTC; CDR3 protein: CASSLEAGGAFEQYF; J gene: TRBJ2-7; V gene: TRBV5-1; D gene: TRBD2; clone size: -
CDR3 DNA: TGTGCCAGCAGCTCCGGCCGACTAGCGGGAGGCTACGAGCAGTACTTC; CDR3 protein: CASSSGRLAGGYEQYF; J gene: TRBJ2-7; V gene: TRBV7-9; D gene: TRBD2; clone size: -
CDR3 DNA: TGCGCCAGCAGCTTGGTTGGGGACTCCTACGAGCAGTACTTC; CDR3 protein: CASSLVGDSYEQYF; J gene: TRBJ2-7; V gene: TRBV5-1; D gene: -; clone size: -
CDR3 DNA: TGTGCCAGCAGTTCGACAGGGCCTGGCACTGAAGCTTTCTTT; CDR3 protein: CASSSTGPGTEAFF; J gene: TRBJ1-1; V gene: TRBV6-5; D gene: TRBD1; clone size: once
CDR3 DNA: TGTGCCAGCCAGGATAATGCTAACTATGGCTACACCTTC; CDR3 protein: CASQDNANYGYTF; J gene: TRBJ1-2; V gene: TRBV28; D gene: -; clone size: many
CDR3 DNA: TGTGCCAGCGGCCTATTCCGGGAGTCAGATACGCAGTATTTT; CDR3 protein: CASGLFRESDTQYF; J gene: TRBJ2-3; V gene: TRBV7-2; D gene: -; clone size: once
CDR3 DNA: TGCGCCAGCAGCTTGGAGCCCCGGGTCGGCTATGGCTACACCTTC; CDR3 protein: CASSLEPRVGYGYTF; J gene: TRBJ1-2; V gene: TRBV5-1; D gene: -; clone size: -
CDR3 DNA: TGTGCCATCAGAGGGACAGAAAGGAACACTGAAGCTTTCTTT; CDR3 protein: CAIRGTERNTEAFF; J gene: TRBJ1-1; V gene: TRBV10-3; D gene: TRBD1; clone size: many
CDR3 DNA: TGTGCCAGCAGCTTAAATTGGGGGGAGGCCCAGTACTTC; CDR3 protein: CASSLNWGEAQYF; J gene: TRBJ2-5; V gene: TRBV7-2; D gene: -; clone size: -
CDR3 DNA: TGCGCCAGCAGTGAGTCGAACAGGGGGGTCCGGCAGCCCCAGCATTTT; CDR3 protein: CASSESNRGVRQPQHF; J gene: TRBJ1-5; V gene: TRBV10-2; D gene: TRBD1; clone size: -
CDR3 DNA: TGTGCCAGCAGCCCCGGGACGGAGGGTGAAAAACTGTTTTTT; CDR3 protein: CASSPGTEGEKLFF; J gene: TRBJ1-4; V gene: TRBV5-5; D gene: -; clone size: -
CDR3 DNA: TGCGCCAGCAGCCCCGGGGCTACTAGCACAGATACGCAGTATTTT; CDR3 protein: CASSPGATSTDTQYF; J gene: TRBJ2-3; V gene: TRBV5-1; D gene: -; clone size: few
CDR3 DNA: TGTGCCAGCAGTGGGTCATCCTCCTACGAGCAGTACTTC; CDR3 protein: CASSGSSSYEQYF; J gene: TRBJ2-7; V gene: TRBV6-6; D gene: -; clone size: -
CDR3 DNA: TGTGCCAGCAGGGAAGACCTGAATGAAAAACTGTTTTTT; CDR3 protein: CASREDLNEKLFF; J gene: TRBJ1-4; V gene: TRBV28; D gene: -; clone size: many
CDR3 DNA: TGCGCCAGCAGCTTTACAACTACTAACTATGGCTACACCTTC; CDR3 protein: CASSFTTTNYGYTF; J gene: TRBJ1-2; V gene: TRBV5-1; D gene: -; clone size: once
CDR3 DNA: TGTGCCAGCAGTTTGAGGGGCTCCTACAATGAGCAGTTCTTC; CDR3 protein: CASSLRGSYNEQFF; J gene: TRBJ2-1; V gene: TRBV6-4; D gene: -; clone size: -
CDR3 DNA: TGTGCCAGCAGTCACGACAGAGCCTACGAGCAGTACTTC; CDR3 protein: CASSHDRAYEQYF; J gene: TRBJ2-7; V gene: TRBV27; D gene: -; clone size: once
CDR3 DNA: TGTGCCAGCAGTCCCGGGAAAAATTCCTACAATGAGCAGTTCTTC; CDR3 protein: CASSPGKNSYNEQFF; J gene: TRBJ2-1; V gene: TRBV2; D gene: -; clone size: -
CDR3 DNA: TGCGCCAGCAGCTTGGGGCGCCAGGGGCATAGGAGCGAGCAGTACTTC; CDR3 protein: CASSLGRQGHRSEQYF; J gene: TRBJ2-7; V gene: TRBV5-1; D gene: -; clone size: -
CDR3 DNA: TGTGCCAGCAGTGGGGGACAGGGAGACAATGAGCAGTTCTTC; CDR3 protein: CASSGGQGDNEQFF; J gene: TRBJ2-1; V gene: TRBV9; D gene: TRBD1; clone size: -
CDR3 DNA: TGCGCCAGCAGCCCCTCTCAGGGGGCAAATCAGCCCCAGCATTTT; CDR3 protein: CASSPSQGANQPQHF; J gene: TRBJ1-5; V gene: TRBV5-1; D gene: TRBD1; clone size: -
CDR3 DNA: TGTGCCAGCAGCCCGGTCATCTCTGGGGCCAACGTCCTGACTTTC; CDR3 protein: CASSPVISGANVLTF; J gene: TRBJ2-6; V gene: TRBV7-3; D gene: -; clone size: -
CDR3 DNA: TGTGCCAGCAGCTCCCGGCCCGGTACACGGCGGGATACGCAGTATTTT; CDR3 protein: CASSSRPGTRRDTQYF; J gene: TRBJ2-3; V gene: TRBV11-2; D gene: -; clone size: -
CDR3 DNA: TGCGCCAGCAGCCCCGAGGGCGGACTAAGCGCAGATACGCAGTATTTT; CDR3 protein: CASSPEGGLSADTQYF; J gene: TRBJ2-3; V gene: TRBV5-1; D gene: -; clone size: -
CDR3 DNA: TGTGCCAGCAGCTTGGTACCGGGGAGCTCTGGAAACACCATATATTTT; CDR3 protein: CASSLVPGSSGNTIYF; J gene: TRBJ1-3; V gene: TRBV5-5; D gene: -; clone size: -
CDR3 DNA: TGCGCCAGCAGCGATGGCAGCTCCGGCTCTGGGGCCAACGTCCTGACTTTC; CDR3 protein: CASSDGSSGSGANVLTF; J gene: TRBJ2-6; V gene: TRBV10-1; D gene: -; clone size: -
CDR3 DNA: TGTGCCTGGAGTGTAGGGGGACCGGGTGGTGAGACCCAGTACTTC; CDR3 protein: CAWSVGGPGGETQYF; J gene: TRBJ2-5; V gene: TRBV30; D gene: -; clone size: few
CDR3 DNA: TGCAGCGTTGCCGGACAGGGTAAAGGCTACACCTTC; CDR3 protein: CSVAGQGKGYTF; J gene: TRBJ1-2; V gene: TRBV29-1; D gene: TRBD1; clone size: -
CDR3 DNA: TGTGCCAGCTCACCTGGACTAGCGGGCTCAAGCTCCTACAATGAGCAGTTCTTC; CDR3 protein: CASSPGLAGSSSYNEQFF; J gene: TRBJ2-1; V gene: TRBV18; D gene: TRBD2; clone size: -
CDR3 DNA: TGCGCCAGCGGCGGACTAGCGGGAGGCTACAATGAGCAGTTCTTC; CDR3 protein: CASGGLAGGYNEQFF; J gene: TRBJ2-1; V gene: TRBV5-1; D gene: TRBD2; clone size: -
CDR3 DNA: TGCGCCAGCAGCCCCCTAGTGACTGGCGGTGGCACAGATACGCAGTATTTT; CDR3 protein: CASSPLVTGGGTDTQYF; J gene: TRBJ2-3; V gene: TRBV4-1; D gene: -; clone size: -
CDR3 DNA: TGTGCCAGCAGCTTCGCAAAATCTGGGGCCAACGTCCTAACTTTC; CDR3 protein: CASSFAKSGANVLTF; J gene: TRBJ2-6; V gene: TRBV7-2; D gene: -; clone size: -
CDR3 DNA: TGCACCAGCAGGGGACTAGCGGGAGGAAAAAACCAAGAGACCCAGTACTTC; CDR3 protein: CTSRGLAGGKNQETQYF; J gene: TRBJ2-5; V gene: TRBV5-1; D gene: TRBD2; clone size: -
CDR3 DNA: TGTGCCAGCAGCTTCACGTTAACGGCCCGCGCGTACTTC; CDR3 protein: CASSFTLTARAYF; J gene: TRBJ2-7; V gene: TRBV11-2; D gene: -; clone size: -
CDR3 DNA: TGCGCCAGCAGCTCGAAACTAGGGCGCGGTGTAGATACGCAGTATTTT; CDR3 protein: CASSSKLGRGVDTQYF; J gene: TRBJ2-3; V gene: TRBV4-3; D gene: -; clone size: -
CDR3 DNA: TGTGCCAGCAGCTCGCCTGGGGCCAACGTCCTGACTTTC; CDR3 protein: CASSSPGANVLTF; J gene: TRBJ2-6; V gene: TRBV11-2; D gene: -; clone size: -
CDR3 DNA: TGTGCCAGACCCCCGCGACGGGGGGGAATGGGAGAGCAGTACTTC; CDR3 protein: CARPPRRGGMGEQYF; J gene: TRBJ2-7; V gene: TRBV28; D gene: TRBD2; clone size: -
CDR3 DNA: TGTGCCAGCAGGCCAGGGGGCGAGAACACCATATATTTT; CDR3 protein: CASRPGGENTIYF; J gene: TRBJ1-3; V gene: TRBV6-6; D gene: TRBD1; clone size: -
CDR3 DNA: TGTGCCAGTAGTATTTGGCCCGAGGGGACTCGGGGGGCCAACGTCCTGACTTTC; CDR3 protein: CASSIWPEGTRGANVLTF; J gene: TRBJ2-6; V gene: TRBV19; D gene: -; clone size: -
CDR3 DNA: TGCGCCAGCAGCTTGGGACAGAACTACGAGCAGTACTTC; CDR3 protein: CASSLGQNYEQYF; J gene: TRBJ2-7; V gene: TRBV5-1; D gene: -; clone size: -
CDR3 DNA: TGTGCCAGCACCCTACAGGGGGCGGGTTCCTACGAGCAGTACTTC; CDR3 protein: CASTLQGAGSYEQYF; J gene: TRBJ2-7; V gene: TRBV5-4; D gene: TRBD1; clone size: -
CDR3 DNA: TGTGCCAGCAATAGCGGGAACCTCAATGAGCAGTTCTTC; CDR3 protein: CASNSGNLNEQFF; J gene: TRBJ2-1; V gene: TRBV6-1; D gene: TRBD2; clone size: -
CDR3 DNA: TGTGCCAGCAGGGGCGGACTAGCGAGAACCTACGAGCAGTACTTC; CDR3 protein: CASRGGLARTYEQYF; J gene: TRBJ2-7; V gene: TRBV2; D gene: TRBD2; clone size: -
CDR3 DNA: TGTGCCAGCTCACCTCAGGGTAAACTCGACGAGCAGTACTTC; CDR3 protein: CASSPQGKLDEQYF; J gene: TRBJ2-7; V gene: TRBV18; D gene: -; clone size: few
CDR3 DNA: TGTGCCAGCAGTTATGCAGGGGGCCCTCAGTACTTC; CDR3 protein: CASSYAGGPQYF; J gene: TRBJ2-4; V gene: TRBV6-5; D gene: TRBD1; clone size: -
CDR3 DNA: TGTGCCACCAGCAGAGTCCCCTACTACAATGAGCAGTTCTTC; CDR3 protein: CATSRVPYYNEQFF; J gene: TRBJ2-1; V gene: TRBV15; D gene: -; clone size: -
CDR3 DNA: TGTGCCTGGAGTGAAGGCCTTCAGGGCCCCTACGAGCAGTACTTC; CDR3 protein: CAWSEGLQGPYEQYF; J gene: TRBJ2-7; V gene: TRBV30; D gene: -; clone size: few
CDR3 DNA: TGTGCCAGCAGCCAAGATATCTCGGGGATGGGTGAGCAGTTCTTC; CDR3 protein: CASSQDISGMGEQFF; J gene: TRBJ2-1; V gene: TRBV14; D gene: -; clone size: -
CDR3 DNA: TGTGCCACCAGCAGAGGCTCCATAGAGACCCAGTACTTC; CDR3 protein: CATSRGSIETQYF; J gene: TRBJ2-5; V gene: TRBV15; D gene: -; clone size: -
CDR3 DNA: TGTGCCAGCAGCCCAGCAGGGGAGCGTCAAGCTTTCTTT; CDR3 protein: CASSPAGERQAFF; J gene: TRBJ1-1; V gene: TRBV4-2; D gene: -; clone size: -
CDR3 DNA: TGTGCCAGCAGCCTCGCCTTCCCGGCGTACCAAGAGACCCAGTACTTC; CDR3 protein: CASSLAFPAYQETQYF; J gene: TRBJ2-5; V gene: TRBV11-2; D gene: -; clone size: -
CDR3 DNA: TGTGCCAGCAGCGTAGATGGGAGCCCGATCGCTGAAGCTTTCTTT; CDR3 protein: CASSVDGSPIAEAFF; J gene: TRBJ1-1; V gene: TRBV9; D gene: -; clone size: -